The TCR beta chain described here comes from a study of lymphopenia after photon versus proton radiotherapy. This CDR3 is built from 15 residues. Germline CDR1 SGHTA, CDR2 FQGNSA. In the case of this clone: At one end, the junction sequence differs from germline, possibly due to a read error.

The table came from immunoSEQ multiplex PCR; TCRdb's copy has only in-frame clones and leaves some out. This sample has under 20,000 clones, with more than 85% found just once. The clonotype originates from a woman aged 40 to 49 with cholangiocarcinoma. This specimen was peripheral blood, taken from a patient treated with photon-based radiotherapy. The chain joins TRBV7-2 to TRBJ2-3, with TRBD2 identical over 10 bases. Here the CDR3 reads CASNVPSGSIDTQYF. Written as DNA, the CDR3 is TGTGCCAGCAACGTTCCTAGCGGGAGCATAGATACGCAGTATTTT.